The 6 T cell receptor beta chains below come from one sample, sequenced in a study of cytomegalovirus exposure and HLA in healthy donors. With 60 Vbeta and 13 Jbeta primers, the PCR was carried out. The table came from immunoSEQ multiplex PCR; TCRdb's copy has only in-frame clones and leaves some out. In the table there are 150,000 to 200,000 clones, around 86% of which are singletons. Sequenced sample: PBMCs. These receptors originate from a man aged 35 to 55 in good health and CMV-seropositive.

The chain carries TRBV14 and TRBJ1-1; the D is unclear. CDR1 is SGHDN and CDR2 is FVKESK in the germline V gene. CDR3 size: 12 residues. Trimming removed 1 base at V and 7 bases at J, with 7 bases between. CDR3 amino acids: CASSQGISEAFF. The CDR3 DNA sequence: TGTGCCAGCAGCCAAGGTATCAGTGAAGCTTTCTTT.

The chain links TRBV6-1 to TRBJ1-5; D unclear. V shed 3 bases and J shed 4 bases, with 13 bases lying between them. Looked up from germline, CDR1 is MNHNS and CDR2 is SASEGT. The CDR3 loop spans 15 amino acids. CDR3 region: CASSDGFPGNQPQHF. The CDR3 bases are TGTGCCAGCAGTGACGGGTTCCCTGGGAATCAGCCCCAGCATTTT.

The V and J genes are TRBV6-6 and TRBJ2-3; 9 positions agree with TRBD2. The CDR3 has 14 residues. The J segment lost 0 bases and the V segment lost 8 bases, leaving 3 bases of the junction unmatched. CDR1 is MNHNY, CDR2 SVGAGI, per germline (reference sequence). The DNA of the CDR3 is TGTGCCAGCGTAGCGGGGGCTAGCACAGATACGCAGTATTTT. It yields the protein CASVAGASTDTQYF.

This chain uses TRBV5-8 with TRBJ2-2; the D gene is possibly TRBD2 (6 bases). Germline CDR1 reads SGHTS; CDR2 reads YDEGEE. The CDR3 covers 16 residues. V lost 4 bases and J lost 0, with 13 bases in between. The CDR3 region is CASSPRGNPNTGELFF. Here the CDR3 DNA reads TGTGCCAGCAGCCCCCGGGGGAATCCGAACACCGGGGAGCTGTTTTTT.

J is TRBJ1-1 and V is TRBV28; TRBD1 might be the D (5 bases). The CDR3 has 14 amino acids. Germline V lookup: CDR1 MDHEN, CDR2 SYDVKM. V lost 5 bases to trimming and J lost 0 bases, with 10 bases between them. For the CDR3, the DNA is TGTGCCAGCAGTCCAGGGTCCTTGAACACTGAAGCTTTCTTT. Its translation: CASSPGSLNTEAFF.

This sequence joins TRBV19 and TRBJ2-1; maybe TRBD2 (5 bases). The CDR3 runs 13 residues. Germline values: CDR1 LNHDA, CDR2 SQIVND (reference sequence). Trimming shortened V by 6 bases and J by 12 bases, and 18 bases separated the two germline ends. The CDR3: CASRVATAARQFF. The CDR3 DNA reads TGTGCCAGTAGGGTAGCGACTGCAGCGCGGCAGTTCTTC.